This T cell receptor beta chain emerged from a study of regulatory T cells in long-lasting Graves disease. Noted time point: newly diagnosed GD, antithyroid drugs for less than 3 months. Following extraction of RNA from PBMCs, that RNA was used to make the TCR library. An endocrinology unit in Xi'an, China, supplied the patients. Staff drew roughly 10 milliliters of peripheral blood into EDTA tubes. Relying on iRepertoire HTBI primers and Arm-PCR of CDR3 regions, the team built TCR beta libraries. Each CDR3 protein is one row after TCRdb ran MiXCR on the multiplex PCR reads. Of some 410,000 distinct CDR3 sequences in the sample, 16% were seen once. There are a few counts of this clonotype. The data also belong to a second study, concerning T cells in Graves' hyperthyroidism and ophthalmopathy. This second study notes: Researchers defined stable Graves' hyperthyroidism as no ophthalmopathy progression within 18 months. Before onset, by a median of around six months, the model predicted ophthalmopathy.

The receptor comes from a woman in her 30s with Graves disease. Material: peripheral blood mononuclear cells (PBMCs), obtained at new diagnosis, from a patient treated with antithyroid drugs.

CDR3 DNA sequence: TGTGCCACCGCCCGGACTAGCGGATTCTACGAGCAGTACTTC. Protein sequence: CATARTSGFYEQYF. The rearrangement uses TRBV6-2 or TRBV6-3 and TRBJ2-7; 10 bases are shared with TRBD2. Germline V gene lookup returns CDR1 MNHEY and CDR2 SVGEGT. V shed 10 bases, J shed 3 bases, and the junction held 9 bases outside the gene matches. The CDR3 runs 14 residues.